One and the same sample provided the 3 T cell receptor beta chains below, sequenced in a study of blood T cell repertoires in COVID-19. The assay was immunoSEQ multiplex PCR, and TCRdb's table has in-frame clones only and misses some. The sample records about 150,000 clones, 70% to 90% being singletons. Sequenced sample: peripheral blood. These receptors all stem from an older woman with COVID-19, enrolled during active disease.

The V call is TRBV9, the J call TRBJ1-3; the D is unclear. CDR1 is SGDLS and CDR2 is YYNGEE in the germline V gene. V was clipped by 0 bases and J by 7 bases, with 8 bases between them. This CDR3 region has 13 residues. The CDR3 sequence: CASSVVDGNTIYF. Here the CDR3 DNA reads TGTGCCAGCAGCGTAGTTGACGGGAACACCATATATTTT.

The chain carries TRBV6-1 and TRBJ1-2, with TRBD1 as a possible D gene (5 bases). This CDR3 has 13 amino acids. Trimming left V 2 bases short and J 8 bases short, with 12 bases between. Germline V gene lookup returns CDR1 MNHNS and CDR2 SASEGT. In DNA form, the CDR3 reads TGTGCCAGCAGTGAATGGGGACTGGGGGGCTACACCTTC. The encoded protein is CASSEWGLGGYTF.

CDR3 in amino acids: CASSSGTQRYNEQFF. CDR3 coding DNA: TGTGCCAGCAGCTCCGGGACTCAACGATACAATGAGCAGTTCTTC. This chain connects TRBV11-2 to TRBJ2-1, with D tentatively TRBD2 (6 bases). Germline loops: CDR1 SGHAT, CDR2 FQNNGV. This CDR3 contains 15 residues. Deletions cut 4 bases from V and 4 bases from J, with 14 bases between. The variable domain in full, completed from reference TRBV11-2 and TRBJ2-1, reads EAGVAQSPRYKIIEKRQSVAFWCNPISGHATLYWYQQILGQGPKLLIQFQNNGVVDDSQLPKDRFSAERLKGVDSTLKIQPAKLEDSAVYLCASSSGTQRYNEQFFGPGTRLTVL.